Listed below are T cell receptor beta chains from one sample, sequenced in a study of T cells in Graves' hyperthyroidism and ophthalmopathy. One entry per CDR3 protein, called by TCRdb with MiXCR from the multiplex PCR reads. Here the sample spans fewer than 600,000 distinct CDR3 sequences, around 13% being singletons. The sequencing sample was made of blood. The receptors originated from a woman aged 40 to 50 with Graves' hyperthyroidism. Both conserved end residues are part of each CDR3. D genes are given only for firm matches. Clone sizes are given selectively: once, few, many, or a class where the clone is expanded.

V gene: TRBV10-3; clone size: many; D gene: TRBD1; J gene: TRBJ2-2; CDR3 protein: CAIRGTGDTGELFF; CDR3 DNA: TGTGCCATCAGAGGGACAGGGGACACCGGGGAGCTGTTTTTT
V gene: TRBV3-1; clone size: many; D gene: NA; J gene: TRBJ1-6; CDR3 protein: CASSHNRDSPLHF; CDR3 DNA: TGTGCCAGCAGCCACAACAGGGATTCACCCCTCCACTTT
V gene: TRBV5-1; clone size: few; D gene: TRBD2; J gene: TRBJ2-1; CDR3 protein: CASSLRSSGSSYNEQFF; CDR3 DNA: TGCGCCAGCAGCTTGCGGTCTAGCGGGTCGTCCTACAATGAGCAGTTCTTC
V gene: TRBV3-1; clone size: NA; D gene: NA; J gene: TRBJ2-2; CDR3 protein: CASSQPGANTGELFF; CDR3 DNA: TGTGCCAGCAGCCAACCAGGAGCAAACACCGGGGAGCTGTTTTTT
V gene: TRBV13; clone size: NA; D gene: NA; J gene: TRBJ1-3; CDR3 protein: CASSFQGTGNTIYF; CDR3 DNA: TGTGCCAGCAGCTTCCAAGGGACTGGAAACACCATATATTTT
V gene: TRBV7-8; clone size: NA; D gene: NA; J gene: TRBJ2-5; CDR3 protein: CASSLRSSETQYF; CDR3 DNA: TGTGCCAGCAGCTTACGGAGTTCAGAGACCCAGTACTTC
V gene: TRBV7-9; clone size: many; D gene: TRBD2; J gene: TRBJ2-7; CDR3 protein: CASSLAGGTTYEQYF; CDR3 DNA: TGTGCCAGCAGCTTAGCGGGAGGGACGACCTACGAGCAGTACTTC
V gene: TRBV7-2; clone size: NA; D gene: TRBD2; J gene: TRBJ2-7; CDR3 protein: CASSLFRGTIEQYF; CDR3 DNA: TGTGCCAGCAGCTTATTTCGTGGGACTATTGAGCAGTACTTC
V gene: TRBV4-1; clone size: few; D gene: TRBD2; J gene: TRBJ2-3; CDR3 protein: CASSHGTSGSGTDTQYF; CDR3 DNA: TGCGCCAGCAGCCACGGGACTAGCGGGAGTGGGACAGATACGCAGTATTTT
V gene: TRBV5-1; clone size: NA; D gene: NA; J gene: TRBJ2-7; CDR3 protein: CASSFTGEVPGEQYF; CDR3 DNA: TGCGCCAGCAGCTTTACGGGAGAAGTACCCGGCGAGCAGTACTTC
V gene: TRBV7-9; clone size: many; D gene: TRBD1; J gene: TRBJ2-7; CDR3 protein: CASSLGGGRGSYEQYF; CDR3 DNA: TGTGCCAGCAGCTTAGGAGGCGGCAGGGGGTCCTACGAGCAGTACTTC
V gene: TRBV3-1; clone size: many; D gene: NA; J gene: TRBJ1-2; CDR3 protein: CASSHNLQFRGVGYTF; CDR3 DNA: TGTGCCAGCAGCCATAACCTACAGTTTCGAGGGGTCGGCTACACCTTC
V gene: TRBV28; clone size: NA; D gene: NA; J gene: TRBJ2-7; CDR3 protein: CASSLSRVPYEQYF; CDR3 DNA: TGTGCCAGCAGTTTATCCAGGGTTCCCTACGAGCAGTACTTC
V gene: TRBV28; clone size: NA; D gene: NA; J gene: TRBJ2-3; CDR3 protein: CASSPLGAYTDTQYF; CDR3 DNA: TGTGCCAGCAGTCCATTGGGAGCATACACAGATACGCAGTATTTT
V gene: TRBV20-1; clone size: many; D gene: NA; J gene: TRBJ2-1; CDR3 protein: CSADGGPKDEQFF; CDR3 DNA: TGCAGTGCGGATGGAGGGCCGAAGGATGAGCAGTTCTTC
V gene: TRBV15; clone size: NA; D gene: NA; J gene: TRBJ2-5; CDR3 protein: CATGDGGGETQYF; CDR3 DNA: TGTGCCACCGGCGACGGAGGCGGGGAGACCCAGTACTTC
V gene: TRBV20-1; clone size: NA; D gene: NA; J gene: TRBJ2-5; CDR3 protein: CSASTPGVYQETQYF; CDR3 DNA: TGCAGTGCTAGTACCCCAGGGGTCTACCAAGAGACCCAGTACTTC
V gene: TRBV4-2; clone size: few; D gene: NA; J gene: TRBJ2-1; CDR3 protein: CASSRKGAGGSNNEQFF; CDR3 DNA: TGTGCCAGCAGCCGGAAGGGGGCGGGAGGTAGCAACAATGAGCAGTTCTTC
V gene: TRBV2; clone size: many; D gene: NA; J gene: TRBJ2-2; CDR3 protein: CASSGPTSGRYTGELFF; CDR3 DNA: TGTGCCAGCAGTGGACCTACTTCGGGCAGATATACCGGGGAGCTGTTTTTT
V gene: TRBV4-1; clone size: NA; D gene: NA; J gene: TRBJ1-2; CDR3 protein: CASSQFLGDYGYTF; CDR3 DNA: TGCGCCAGCAGCCAATTTCTAGGTGACTATGGCTACACCTTC
V gene: TRBV28; clone size: few; D gene: NA; J gene: TRBJ1-6; CDR3 protein: CASSSHWGEGSNSPLHF; CDR3 DNA: TGTGCCAGCAGTTCGCATTGGGGGGAGGGGAGCAATTCACCCCTCCACTTT
V gene: TRBV3-1; clone size: many; D gene: TRBD1; J gene: TRBJ1-2; CDR3 protein: CASKQAGGGVRYGYTF; CDR3 DNA: TGTGCCAGCAAACAGGCAGGAGGGGGCGTACGATATGGCTACACCTTC
V gene: TRBV2; clone size: NA; D gene: TRBD1; J gene: TRBJ1-2; CDR3 protein: CASMGYRGRSRGYTF; CDR3 DNA: TGTGCCAGCATGGGGTACAGGGGGCGTTCTCGGGGCTACACCTTC
V gene: TRBV2; clone size: many; D gene: TRBD1; J gene: TRBJ1-5; CDR3 protein: CASTSEGTVNQPQHF; CDR3 DNA: TGTGCCAGCACCAGCGAAGGGACAGTCAATCAGCCCCAGCATTTT
V gene: TRBV5-1; clone size: NA; D gene: NA; J gene: TRBJ1-3; CDR3 protein: CASSPWTTLGGNTIYF; CDR3 DNA: TGCGCCAGCAGCCCCTGGACCACTCTGGGGGGAAACACCATATATTTT
V gene: TRBV5-6; clone size: many; D gene: TRBD1; J gene: TRBJ2-1; CDR3 protein: CASSLRTGGYNEQFF; CDR3 DNA: TGTGCCAGCAGTTTAAGGACAGGGGGGTACAATGAGCAGTTCTTC
V gene: TRBV7-2; clone size: many; D gene: TRBD1; J gene: TRBJ2-7; CDR3 protein: CASSPRQGPYEQYF; CDR3 DNA: TGTGCCAGCAGCCCGCGACAGGGACCCTACGAGCAGTACTTC
V gene: TRBV28; clone size: many; D gene: TRBD1; J gene: TRBJ1-1; CDR3 protein: CAVGGTGIIEAFF; CDR3 DNA: TGTGCAGTGGGTGGGACAGGGATTATTGAAGCTTTCTTT
V gene: TRBV12-3/TRBV12-4; clone size: many; D gene: NA; J gene: TRBJ2-7; CDR3 protein: CASSPMIGEQYF; CDR3 DNA: TGTGCCAGCAGTCCTATGATTGGCGAGCAGTACTTC
V gene: TRBV30; clone size: many; D gene: NA; J gene: TRBJ1-2; CDR3 protein: CAWSVHQEGYTF; CDR3 DNA: TGTGCCTGGAGTGTACACCAGGAAGGCTACACCTTC
V gene: TRBV6-1; clone size: many; D gene: NA; J gene: TRBJ2-7; CDR3 protein: CASSNSGTPMQYF; CDR3 DNA: TGTGCCAGCAGCAACTCCGGGACGCCAATGCAGTACTTC
V gene: TRBV7-3; clone size: NA; D gene: TRBD2; J gene: TRBJ2-1; CDR3 protein: CASSQESSGSNEQFF; CDR3 DNA: TGTGCCAGCAGCCAAGAGTCTAGCGGGAGTAATGAGCAGTTCTTC
V gene: TRBV6-1; clone size: few; D gene: TRBD2; J gene: TRBJ2-1; CDR3 protein: CASSDPGTSGDNEQFF; CDR3 DNA: TGTGCCAGCAGTGATCCCGGGACTAGCGGGGACAATGAGCAGTTCTTC
V gene: TRBV28; clone size: many; D gene: NA; J gene: TRBJ1-1; CDR3 protein: CASSNHDSPTEAFF; CDR3 DNA: TGTGCCAGCAGCAACCATGACAGTCCCACTGAAGCTTTCTTT
V gene: TRBV6-1; clone size: NA; D gene: NA; J gene: TRBJ1-5; CDR3 protein: CASKDSYSNQPQHF; CDR3 DNA: TGTGCCAGCAAGGACAGCTATAGCAATCAGCCCCAGCATTTT
V gene: TRBV29-1; clone size: NA; D gene: NA; J gene: TRBJ2-2; CDR3 protein: CSVPSDWGNTGELFF; CDR3 DNA: TGCAGCGTACCCTCCGACTGGGGGAACACCGGGGAGCTGTTTTTT
V gene: TRBV28; clone size: many; D gene: NA; J gene: TRBJ1-5; CDR3 protein: CASSPSRGSQPQHF; CDR3 DNA: TGTGCCAGCAGTCCGTCACGGGGGTCTCAGCCCCAGCATTTT
V gene: TRBV28; clone size: few; D gene: TRBD1; J gene: TRBJ1-2; CDR3 protein: CASSAADRGNYGYTF; CDR3 DNA: TGTGCCAGCAGTGCCGCGGACAGGGGTAACTATGGCTACACCTTC
V gene: TRBV6-2/TRBV6-3; clone size: many; D gene: NA; J gene: TRBJ2-7; CDR3 protein: CATGELETLYEQYF; CDR3 DNA: TGTGCCACGGGGGAGCTGGAAACCCTCTACGAGCAGTACTTC
V gene: TRBV20-1; clone size: few; D gene: TRBD2; J gene: TRBJ2-1; CDR3 protein: CSASSGTSYNEQFF; CDR3 DNA: TGCAGTGCCAGTAGCGGGACCTCCTACAATGAGCAGTTCTTC
V gene: TRBV19; clone size: NA; D gene: TRBD2; J gene: TRBJ2-7; CDR3 protein: CASTPRAGEDEQYF; CDR3 DNA: TGTGCCAGTACCCCTAGAGCGGGAGAGGACGAGCAGTACTTC